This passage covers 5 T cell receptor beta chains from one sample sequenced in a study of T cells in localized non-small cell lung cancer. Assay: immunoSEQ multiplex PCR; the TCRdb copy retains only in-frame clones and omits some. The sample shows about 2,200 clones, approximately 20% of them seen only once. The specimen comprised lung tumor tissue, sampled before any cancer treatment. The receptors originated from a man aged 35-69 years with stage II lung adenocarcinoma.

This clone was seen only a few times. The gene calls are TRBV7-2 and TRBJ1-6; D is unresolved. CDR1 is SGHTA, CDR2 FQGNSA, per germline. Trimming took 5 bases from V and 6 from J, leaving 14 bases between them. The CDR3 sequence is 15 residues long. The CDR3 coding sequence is TGTGCCAGCAGCCACAAAGCGGAAATTAATTCACCCCTCCACTTT. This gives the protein CASSHKAEINSPLHF.

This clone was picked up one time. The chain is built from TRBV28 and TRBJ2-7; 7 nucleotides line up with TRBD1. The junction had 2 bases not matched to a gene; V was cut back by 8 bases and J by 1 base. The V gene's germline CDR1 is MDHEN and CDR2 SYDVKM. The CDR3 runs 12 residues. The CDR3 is CASQQGSYEQYF. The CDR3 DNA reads TGTGCCAGCCAACAGGGGTCCTACGAGCAGTACTTC.

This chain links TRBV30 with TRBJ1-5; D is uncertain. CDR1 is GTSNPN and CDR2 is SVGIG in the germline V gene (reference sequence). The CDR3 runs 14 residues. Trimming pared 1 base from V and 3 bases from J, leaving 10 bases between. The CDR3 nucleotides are TGTGCCTGGAGTGGCAAACAATTCAATCAGCCCCAGCATTTT. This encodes CAWSGKQFNQPQHF.

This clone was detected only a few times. The DNA of the CDR3 is TGTGCCAGCAGTGAGGGGGTGGGTGCGAACACTGAAGCTTTCTTT. This codes for CASSEGVGANTEAFF. The J gene is TRBJ1-1, the V gene TRBV25-1, with a possible D match to TRBD1 (5 bases). The germline V gene has CDR1 MGHDK and CDR2 SYGVNS. This CDR3 has 15 residues. The V gene lost 3 bases and the J gene lost 1 base, with 12 bases spanning the gap.

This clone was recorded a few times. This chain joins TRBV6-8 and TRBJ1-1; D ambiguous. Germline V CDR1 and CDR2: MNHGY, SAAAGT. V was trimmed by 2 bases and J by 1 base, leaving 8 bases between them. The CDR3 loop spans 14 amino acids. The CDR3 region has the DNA TGTGCCAGCAGTTACAATCGGGGGAACACTGAAGCTTTCTTT. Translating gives CASSYNRGNTEAFF.